The 3 T cell receptor beta chains below all came from one sample that was sequenced in a study of shared clonotypes between healthy human individuals. Sequenced by immunoSEQ multiplex PCR; TCRdb stores in-frame clones only, minus some. This sample has fewer than 3 million clones, with around 92% found just once. The sequencing input was naive CD4+ T cells from PBMCs. The subset was: CD45RA+ positively selected. These TCRs come from a young man in good health. Some clones in this sample may be carry-over from other donors' samples.

The chain carries TRBV2 and TRBJ2-1, with D unclear. CDR3 length equals 13 residues. V was shortened by 8 bases and J by 3 bases, with 11 bases between the two germline ends. In germline, CDR1 is SNHLY, CDR2 FYNNEI. The CDR3 region is CASGLLDYNEQFF. The CDR3 DNA sequence: TGTGCCAGCGGCCTGCTAGACTACAATGAGCAGTTCTTC. Complete variable domain (other parts from reference TRBV2 and TRBJ2-1): EPEVTQTPSHQVTQMGQEVILRCVPISNHLYFYWYRQILGQKVEFLVSFYNNEISEKSEIFDDQFSVERPDGSNFTLKIRSTKLEDSAMYFCASGLLDYNEQFFGPGTRLTVL.

The V call is TRBV25-1, the J call TRBJ1-5; D is uncertain. Germline V gives CDR1 MGHDK, CDR2 SYGVNS. Trimming shortened V by 3 bases and J by 6 bases, and 12 bases separated the two germline ends. This CDR3 is 14 amino acids long. For the CDR3, the DNA is TGTGCCAGCAGTGACCTAGGGAAGGGTCAGCCCCAGCATTTT. Translated: CASSDLGKGQPQHF.

This clone appeared once. The chain links TRBV7-8 to TRBJ2-7, with D possibly matching TRBD2 (5 bases). This CDR3 is 15 amino acids long. V lost 0 bases and J lost 3, with 12 bases in between. The germline gives CDR1 SGHVS, CDR2 FQNEAQ. CDR3 loop: CASSLASVGVYEQYF. The CDR3 region has the DNA TGTGCCAGCAGCTTAGCATCCGTCGGGGTCTACGAGCAGTACTTC.